The 20 T cell receptor beta chains listed next were all sequenced from one sample in a study of PD-1 blockade in classical Hodgkin lymphoma. Brentuximab vedotin exposure varied, and every patient relapsed after autologous stem cell transplantation. The repertoire was sequenced with immunoSEQ multiplex PCR; TCRdb's copy has only in-frame clones and lacks some. The top ten hold approximately 11% of the sample, which has roughly 14,000 clones, 55% to 70% seen once. The material sequenced was peripheral blood mononuclear cells (PBMCs), taken at baseline. These receptor sequences come from a human donor with classical Hodgkin lymphoma.

The chain carries TRBV27 and TRBJ1-2; the match to TRBD1 covers 9 bases. With 11 bases clipped from V and 4 bases from J, the junction kept 11 bases outside the gene matches. Germline-derived CDR1 and CDR2 are MNHEY and SMNVEV (reference sequence). This CDR3 has 14 residues. The CDR3 DNA reads as TGTGCCGGAGTATACAGGGGGCTAATCTATGGCTACACCTTC. It translates to CAGVYRGLIYGYTF.

V and J are TRBV6-1 and TRBJ1-1; D is ambiguous. This CDR3 is 8 amino acids long. The germline V gene has CDR1 MNHNS and CDR2 SASEGT. The V end lost 8 bases, the J end lost 11 bases, and 6 bases lay between the germline ends. CDR3 sequence reads: CASGVAFF. As DNA, the CDR3 is TGTGCCAGCGGCGTGGCTTTCTTT.

This clone was observed once. The rearrangement joins TRBV27 to TRBJ2-1, with 9 bases fitting TRBD2. The CDR3 totals 16 residues. CDR1 is MNHEY and CDR2 is SMNVEV in the germline V gene (reference sequence). V lost 2 bases and J lost 2; bases outside the gene matches: 4. The CDR3 sequence: CASSLLSGRAYNEQFF. In DNA, the CDR3 is TGTGCCAGCAGTTTACTTAGCGGGAGAGCCTACAATGAGCAGTTCTTC.

The V call is TRBV29-1, the J call TRBJ1-2; D is ambiguous. CDR3 length: 10 residues. The V end was cut by 6 bases, the J end by 4 bases, with 6 bases between. Germline assignment: CDR1 SQVTM and CDR2 ANQGSEA. The CDR3 region is CSVDSYGYTF. The CDR3 DNA sequence: TGCAGCGTCGATAGCTATGGCTACACCTTC.

V is TRBV28 and J is TRBJ1-5; the D is unclear. In germline, CDR1 is MDHEN, CDR2 SYDVKM. This CDR3 is 15 amino acids long. Trimming removed 3 bases from V and 0 bases from J, with 9 bases in between. Written as DNA, the CDR3 is TGTGCCAGCAGTTTCGGGCAAACTAGCAATCAGCCCCAGCATTTT. It specifies CASSFGQTSNQPQHF.

The rearrangement links TRBV5-1 to TRBJ2-3, with 7 bases lining up with TRBD1. V lost 3 bases, J lost 2 bases, and 3 bases stayed unmatched. Germline loops: CDR1 SGHRS, CDR2 YFSETQ. This CDR3 comprises 14 residues. CDR3 residues: CASSWDSLTDTQYF. As DNA, the CDR3 is TGCGCCAGCAGCTGGGACAGCCTCACAGATACGCAGTATTTT.

This chain uses TRBV28 with TRBJ2-7, with 7 positions matching TRBD1. With 7 bases clipped from V and 6 bases from J, the junction kept 12 bases outside the gene matches. The CDR3 runs to 14 residues. Germline V gene sequence: CDR1 MDHEN, CDR2 SYDVKM. For the CDR3, the DNA is TGTGCCAGCACGGCTTGGGACAGTAGTACCGAGCAGTACTTC. Translating gives CASTAWDSSTEQYF. Based on the CDR3 plus reference TRBV28 and TRBJ2-7, the full variable domain is DVKVTQSSRYLVKRTGEKVFLECVQDMDHENMFWYRQDPGLGLRLIYFSYDVKMKEKGDIPEGYSVSREKKERFSLILESASTNQTSMYLCASTAWDSSTEQYFGPGTRLTVT.

V is TRBV11-3 and J is TRBJ2-3, with D possibly TRBD2 on 5 matching bases. Germline loops: CDR1 SGHNT, CDR2 YENEEA. The CDR3 is 14 residues long. Trimming pared 2 bases from V and 5 bases from J, leaving 11 bases between. The CDR3 DNA follows: TGTGCCAGCAGCTTACGCGGCGAGGGAGATACGCAGTATTTT. Translation: CASSLRGEGDTQYF.

The chain has TRBV6-1 and TRBJ2-1; 9 bases are shared with TRBD2. There are 14 residues in the CDR3. CDR1 and CDR2 (germline): MNHNS, SASEGT. The CDR3 DNA follows: TGTGGACTTTCGCGGGAGGGCTCCTACAATGAGCAGTTCTTC. It is translated as CGLSREGSYNEQFF.

CDR3 sequence: CASRGQPRLYNEQFF. In nucleotides, the CDR3 is TGTGCCAGCAGGGGACAGCCTAGACTCTACAATGAGCAGTTCTTC. The rearrangement links TRBV27 to TRBJ2-1; 7 bases are shared with TRBD1. Trimming removed 6 bases from V and 3 bases from J; junction bases left unmatched: 8. In germline, CDR1 is MNHEY, CDR2 SMNVEV (reference sequence). The CDR3 loop spans 15 amino acids.

This clone was counted a few times. J is TRBJ2-7 and V is TRBV11-3; perhaps TRBD2 as D (6 bases). The V gene lost 1 base and the J gene lost 0 bases, with 7 bases spanning the gap. The germline V gene has CDR1 SGHNT and CDR2 YENEEA. The CDR3 sequence is 14 residues long. CDR3 sequence: CASSLGGDSYEQYF. The CDR3, as DNA: TGTGCCAGCAGCTTAGGCGGGGACTCCTACGAGCAGTACTTC.

The rearrangement joins TRBV29-1 to TRBJ1-2, with a weak D call TRBD1 (5 bases). Germline CDR1 SQVTM, CDR2 ANQGSEA. V shed 7 bases and J shed 4 bases, with 19 bases lying between them. The CDR3 extends over 14 amino acids. CDR3 sequence (DNA): TGCAGCGCCGTAAGGGATCAGGGAACCTATGGCTACACCTTC. This encodes CSAVRDQGTYGYTF.

This clone was seen a few times. The chain is built from TRBV9 and TRBJ1-5, with TRBD1 matching 8 bases. The CDR3 totals 14 residues. Germline V lookup: CDR1 SGDLS, CDR2 YYNGEE. The ends lost 4 bases at V and 7 bases at J; junction bases unmatched: 7. This CDR3 reads CASSPDRGRQPQHF. In DNA form, the CDR3 reads TGTGCCAGCAGCCCTGACAGGGGAAGGCAGCCCCAGCATTTT.

The CDR3 region has the DNA TGTGCCAGCAGCCCCAGAAGTAGCAATACGCAGTATTTT. It yields the protein CASSPRSSNTQYF. V and J are TRBV11-2 and TRBJ2-3; D gene unclear. With 5 bases removed from V and 7 bases from J, the gap between germline ends came to 13 bases. The CDR3 totals 13 residues. CDR1 SGHAT and CDR2 FQNNGV come from the germline V gene.

V usage is TRBV28 and J usage is TRBJ2-7, with D perhaps TRBD1 or TRBD2 (5 bases each). CDR3 length: 15 amino acids. V was pared by 5 bases and J by 5 bases, with 19 bases between. CDR1 MDHEN and CDR2 SYDVKM come from the germline V gene. CDR3 bases: TGTGCCAGCAGTATCCGGGGCTCCAAGAGGAACGAGCAGTACTTC. Its protein is CASSIRGSKRNEQYF. The whole variable domain, filled in from reference TRBV28 and TRBJ2-7, reads DVKVTQSSRYLVKRTGEKVFLECVQDMDHENMFWYRQDPGLGLRLIYFSYDVKMKEKGDIPEGYSVSREKKERFSLILESASTNQTSMYLCASSIRGSKRNEQYFGPGTRLTVT.

The genes are TRBV6-5 and TRBJ1-6, with D maybe TRBD1 (6 bases). Germline V gene sequence: CDR1 MNHEY, CDR2 SVGAGI. The CDR3 extends over 16 amino acids. V lost 2 bases and J 3 bases, leaving 11 bases between the germline ends. CDR3: CASSYGGLFYNSPLHF. The DNA of the CDR3 is TGTGCCAGCAGTTACGGGGGGCTATTCTATAATTCACCCCTCCACTTT.

V is TRBV7-2 and J is TRBJ2-3, with D possibly being TRBD1 (5 bases). The germline V gene encodes CDR1 SGHTA and CDR2 FQGNSA. The CDR3 consists of 13 residues. V lost 5 bases and J 3 bases, leaving 9 bases between the germline ends. The CDR3 DNA reads as TGTGCCAGCAGCCTAGGGGTAACAGATACGCAGTATTTT. Amino acid sequence: CASSLGVTDTQYF.

V is TRBV6-5 and J is TRBJ1-2, with D possibly being TRBD1 (5 bases). Trimming stripped 7 bases from V and 1 base from J, with 16 bases between. CDR3 length equals 15 residues. Germline V gene data show CDR1 as MNHEY and CDR2 as SVGAGI. CDR3 loop: CASTNERRGNYGYTF. DNA of the CDR3: TGTGCCAGCACCAACGAGCGAAGGGGTAACTATGGCTACACCTTC.

CDR3 residues: CASSQDLPFLRRSEQFF. The DNA for the CDR3 is TGTGCCAGCAGCCAAGATCTCCCCTTCCTCCGGCGATCGGAGCAGTTCTTC. The chain combines TRBV14 with TRBJ2-1; D gene unclear. CDR1 SGHDN and CDR2 FVKESK come from the germline V gene. Trimming took 0 bases from V and 10 from J, leaving 22 bases between them. This CDR3 has 17 amino acids.

By sample share, this clone is medium-sized. V usage is TRBV11-2 and J usage is TRBJ2-1; D is possibly TRBD1 (5 bases). The CDR3 spans 11 residues. Germline CDR1 and CDR2: SGHAT and FQNNGV. The germline V and J ends were trimmed by 2 bases and 9 bases, with 5 bases remaining between them. CDR3 nucleotides: TGTGCCAGCAGCTTACAGGGTGAGCAGTTCTTC. Translating it yields CASSLQGEQFF.